A selection of T cell receptor beta chains follows, all from one sample in a study of post-analysis software for immune sequencing data. Each CDR3 protein is one row after TCRdb ran MiXCR on the PCR reads. This sample has about 540,000 distinct CDR3 sequences, with 34% found just once. Sequenced: blood. These receptors all come from a girl aged 2 to 17 with multiple sclerosis. Each CDR3 is given with its conserved first and last residue. Where a row states a size, it is once, few, many or the class of an expanded clone; other rows omit it.

abundance: few
v_gene: TRBV6-5
j_gene: TRBJ1-2
CDR3aa: CASRDGQGYGYTF

abundance: -
v_gene: TRBV7-2
j_gene: TRBJ2-5
CDR3aa: CASSLDPGRLQETQYF

abundance: few
v_gene: TRBV6-1
j_gene: TRBJ2-1
CDR3aa: CASSKREGGYHNEQFF

abundance: -
v_gene: TRBV25-1
j_gene: TRBJ2-1
CDR3aa: CASSEWGLAGGLGNEQFF

abundance: -
v_gene: TRBV24-1
j_gene: TRBJ1-5
CDR3aa: CATSDNGGGSNQPQHF

abundance: -
v_gene: TRBV7-2
j_gene: TRBJ2-5
CDR3aa: CASSSGRQYQETQYF

abundance: -
v_gene: TRBV6-1
j_gene: TRBJ1-2
CDR3aa: CASSEGQSYGYTF

abundance: -
v_gene: TRBV5-1
j_gene: TRBJ2-3
CDR3aa: CASSFRGTDFTDTQYF

abundance: -
v_gene: TRBV20-1
j_gene: TRBJ1-2
CDR3aa: CSARDRRRSGYTF

abundance: -
v_gene: TRBV20-1
j_gene: TRBJ1-5
CDR3aa: CSAGQGVLLSNQPQHF

abundance: -
v_gene: TRBV5-6
j_gene: TRBJ1-1
CDR3aa: CASSPEGGPEAFF